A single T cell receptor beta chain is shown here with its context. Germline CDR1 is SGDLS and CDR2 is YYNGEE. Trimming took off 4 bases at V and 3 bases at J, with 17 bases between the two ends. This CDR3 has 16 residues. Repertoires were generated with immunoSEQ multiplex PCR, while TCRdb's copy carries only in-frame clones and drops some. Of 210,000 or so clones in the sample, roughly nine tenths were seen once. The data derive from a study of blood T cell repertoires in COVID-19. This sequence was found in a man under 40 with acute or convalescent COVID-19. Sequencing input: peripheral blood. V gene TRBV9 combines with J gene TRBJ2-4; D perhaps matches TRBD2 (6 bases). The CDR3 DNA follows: TGTGCCAGCAGCCCCGGAGGGAGCCGAGGCAAAAACATTCAGTACTTC. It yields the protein CASSPGGSRGKNIQYF.